Listed below are T cell receptor beta chains from one sample, sequenced in a study of T-cell reconstitution after alpha-beta-depleted transplantation in children. TCRdb used MiXCR to reprocess the PCR reads, holding one entry per CDR3 protein. Of about 250,000 distinct CDR3 sequences in the sample, roughly a quarter were seen once. The sample in question was PBMCs, mostly from graft donor cells, obtained 360 days after TCRalphabeta/CD19-depleted stem cell transplant. These receptors were obtained from a female patient aged 2-15 years who had a stem cell transplant for congenital amegakaryocytic thrombocytopenia, so the T cells may come from the graft donor. CDR3s include the opening cysteine and the closing phenylalanine or tryptophan.

j_gene,len,v_gene,CDR3aa
TRBJ1-5,13,TRBV15,CATSRTGYQPQHF
TRBJ2-1,17,TRBV24-1,CATSANRGRNTYNEQFF
TRBJ2-7,12,TRBV20-1,CSARDRPDEQYF
TRBJ2-7,12,TRBV6-2/TRBV6-3,CASSRIDYEQYF
TRBJ2-3,14,TRBV5-1,CASSLTGTGDTQYF
TRBJ2-3,16,TRBV4-2,CASSQASGGEADTQYF
TRBJ2-1,14,TRBV5-1,CASSLLSGSTEQFF
TRBJ2-1,17,TRBV12-3/TRBV12-4,CASSFGTHRGYYNEQFF
TRBJ1-1,13,TRBV12-3/TRBV12-4,CASSTLPNTEAFF
TRBJ2-3,16,TRBV7-9,CASSPGDDTGTDTQYF
TRBJ2-7,14,TRBV5-1,CASSWGTGADEQYF
TRBJ2-7,13,TRBV19,CASSSGPGYEQYF
TRBJ2-3,15,TRBV7-9,CASTPGAGAADTQYF
TRBJ2-1,15,TRBV7-2,CASSWTSGGPNEQFF
TRBJ2-7,14,TRBV20-1,CSARSGQIGYEQYF
TRBJ2-7,17,TRBV4-3,CASSQGGGKLAPFEQYF
TRBJ2-4,13,TRBV7-9,CASSWGGQAIQYF
TRBJ2-7,16,TRBV6-1,CASTGTGGSSSYEQYF
TRBJ2-7,15,TRBV7-9,CASSFITPGPYEQYF
TRBJ2-1,15,TRBV7-6,CASSQTDHPRNEQFF